This TCR beta chain was identified in a study of blood T cells in healthy people across ages. This clonotype has a single count. A read error may explain this, as a much larger clone is one base away. The use of a sample-barcoded 5' primer and a J-beta primer mix characterized a second PCR of roughly 6 to 11 cycles. Every cDNA molecule carried a tag from a template-switch adaptor bearing 12 random nucleotides. TCRdb re-analysed the 5' RACE reads in MiXCR, keeping a single row per CDR3 protein. The sample shows 1.5 million to 2 million distinct CDR3 sequences, roughly 32% of them seen only once. Germline lookup yields CDR1 SQVTM and CDR2 ANQGSEA. This CDR3 region has 14 residues. J gave up 3 bases and V 5 bases, and 5 bases lay outside the gene matches.

This clonotype was obtained from a woman aged 25 to 39 in good health. This chain connects TRBV29-1 to TRBJ2-7; the match to TRBD2 covers 12 bases. The sample consisted of blood. The DNA of the CDR3 is TGCAGCGTTCCGACTAGCGGGAGTCACTACGAGCAGTACTTC. Its translation: CSVPTSGSHYEQYF.